The T cell receptor (beta chain) described here comes from a study of cytomegalovirus exposure and HLA in healthy donors (dated by TCRdb to 2016 to 2017). For the study in its entirety: An earlier analysis of 587 of the donors reported 250 to 300 Gb of sequence data and around 120 million unique TCR beta sequences from about 179 million T cells. An early release that covered about 600 HLA-typed donors contained approximately 300 gigabases of sequencing data and around 80 million unique TCR sequences. Of the roughly 390 genotyped donors, around 81% fell in the genetic ancestry cluster associated with self-reported Caucasian donors. The aim of the study was to test whether cataloging public T cell receptors could identify signatures of past pathogen exposure. Using immunosequencing, the study profiled T cell repertoires from 500 to 800 subjects and related those repertoires to cytomegalovirus serostatus. Along with the approximately 670-subject first cohort, a separate validation cohort of over a hundred different subjects was used. To predict cytomegalovirus infection status, the study brought together high-throughput TCR immunosequencing, statistical association of individual TCRs with disease status, and machine learning. To study patterns of TCR occurrence, a later analysis re-analyzed previously published TCR beta repertoires from 550 to 800 donors and added high-resolution HLA genotyping. In the later analysis, no new phenotypic data were used to find candidate immune exposures; instead, reliance was placed on TCR beta sequences and their occurrence across donors. To decide whether each TCR beta V gene segment behaved as functional or pseudogenic, an earlier analysis of 587 of the donors relied on high-throughput TCR beta sequencing. Alongside the repertoire data, information on donor age, sex, ethnicity and CMV serostatus was compiled. A later genetic analysis used genome-wide SNP genotypes for about 60% of the roughly 670 donors, treating that subset as a discovery cohort. All discovery cohort repertoires had been generated on a single sequencing platform. Class I and class II HLA loci were covered by the typing at four-digit resolution. Typing coverage differed by locus: A, B, C, DRB1 and DQB1 were typed in roughly 620-630 donors, DQA1 in approximately 520, DPA1 in approximately 610, and DPB1 in around 440. Because of strong linkage in the cohort, a few DR-DQ haplotypes were treated as single units for association and clustering. Among 300 to 450 genotyped donors of the cohort, an average of around 240,000 unique TCR beta nucleotide sequences were sequenced per donor, around 18% of them non-productive. Results the study describes overall, beyond this receptor: It was suggested by the authors that the approach could potentially be generalized to other disease states and immunological phenotypes. Linkage disequilibrium might explain the correlated functional status among segregating V segments, but an unknown experimental factor could not be excluded. Roughly 15 rarely observed V segments, including chromosome 9 orphons, were excluded from the earlier analysis of several hundred of the donors because counts were too low. When HLA alleles, especially DR and DQ, strongly co-occurred, attributing TCR associations to individual alleles was difficult. Compared with equally common non-associated chains, HLA-associated TCR beta chains in a later analysis were more clonally expanded and had lower generation probabilities. The classifier was reported to diagnose cytomegalovirus status with high specificity and sensitivity in both the original cohort and the validation cohort. Most CMV-associated TCR beta chains appeared to be HLA-restricted in a later analysis, and the HLA associations seemed to be driven largely by CMV exposure. A few of the identified cytomegalovirus-associated TCR beta chains were confirmed in vitro to be specific for cytomegalovirus antigens. An association between a missense DCLRE1C variant and V-gene and J-gene trimming of TCR beta chains was found in a later genetic analysis and replicated in an independent cohort. In a later analysis, several top co-occurrence clusters were reported to appear linked to parvovirus B19, influenza, CMV and Epstein-Barr virus. A total of fewer than 200 TCR beta chains were listed by the study as associated with cytomegalovirus. This cohort had only TCR beta chains sequenced, and the lack of alpha or paired-chain data limited which features could be detected. The only immune exposure information available for the cohort was CMV serostatus. A later analysis found that TCR association rates varied across HLA loci, with DRB1 alleles showing the most associated TCRs and HLA-C alleles the fewest. Because HLA typing was unavailable for some donors at each locus, only the typed subset was used in association tests. Some IMGT-functional V segments, including TRBV6-2 and TRBV6-3, could not be told apart with the 87-base-pair reads, so those segments were excluded. An earlier analysis of approximately 600 of the donors showed that most TCR beta V segments appeared in productive rearrangements either about 87% or about 30% of the time, which broadly matched IMGT annotations. A cluster of highly shared sequence variants was judged likely to represent a technical artifact of the sequencing pipeline. Most TCR sequences were seen in very few donors, while some public TCRs were found in many individuals. Specific HLA alleles were associated with around 18,000 TCR beta sequences at a false discovery rate of 0.05 in a later analysis. Roughly uniform sequencing depth across donors was assumed in presence/absence analyses, although this assumption may not hold. A further reported finding was that TCR beta sequences accurately predicted the HLA-A and HLA-B alleles for most subjects in the first cohort. In a later genetic analysis, fewer N-insertions in productive TCRs were reported among donors in an Asian-associated ancestry cluster than the roughly 640-donor mean.

The cohort consisted of 600 to 750 healthy bone marrow donors. Cohort members were all nominally healthy when sampled, although unrecorded immune exposures were likely present. The donor was CMV seronegative and belonged to the group of 380 or so seronegative cohort members. A peripheral blood sample was provided by each donor, and peripheral blood mononuclear cells were used for TCR beta sequencing. Genomic DNA extraction from the blood cell samples was performed with the Qiagen DNeasy Blood Extraction Kit. There are 12 amino acids in the CDR3, from cysteine to phenylalanine inclusive. Of the read, only the CDR3 DNA is kept; its 36 bases are in frame from base 1. Sequences SEHNR (CDR1) and FQNEAQ (CDR2) are obtained from the germline V gene (reference sequence). The trim is 2 bases for V and 3 bases for J, with a gap of 5 bases between the germline ends. Of note for this clone: Its antigen remains undetermined. The sample holds no much larger clone one base away, and base qualities are not on file. The sample contains more than one DNA sequence encoding this CDR3.

Library creation used the immunoSEQ multiplex PCR assay. For the multiplex PCR, a mixture combining 60 forward primers for TCR Vbeta segments and 13 reverse primers for TCR Jbeta segments was used. A multiplex PCR assay on genomic DNA amplified the CDR3 region of rearranged TCR beta genes. The amplified TCR beta libraries were sequenced on the Illumina HiSeq System as 87-base-pair reads. Under the source paper's analysis protocol: A later analysis tallied around 82 million unique TCR beta chains across the 700 or so repertoires, and approximately 11 million of those chains were shared by two or more donors. A nearest-neighbor algorithm error-corrected the raw reads and collapsed the reads into unique sequences, merging closely related sequences to remove PCR and sequencing errors. To assign V, D and J gene segments, CDR3 sequences were aligned to IMGT reference sequences. For a sequence to be retained, a match of at least six nucleotides was required to both a V gene segment and a J gene segment. Rearrangements were called productive when the CDR3 lacked stop codons and stayed in frame with V and J; all others were non-productive. CDR3 was defined by IMGT convention, running from the second conserved V-encoded cysteine to the conserved J-encoded phenylalanine. The earlier analysis of approximately 590 of the donors excluded any sequence lacking an unambiguous match to a single V gene segment. An earlier analysis of 500 to 700 of the donors classified V segments as functional when productive rearrangements were above 56.7% and as segregating when the standard deviation between donors was above 5%. A statistical classification framework was built to diagnose cytomegalovirus status from the catalog of TCR beta chain sequences. In a later analysis, TCR nucleotide sequences were compared against IMGT/GENE-DB human TR gene sequences so that V and J genes could be assigned. Using the TCRdist pipeline, a later analysis assigned CDR3 sequences along with most-parsimonious VDJ recombination scenarios. A later analysis defined each TCR beta chain by its CDR3 amino acid sequence plus V-gene family, and excluded reads lacking a unique V-gene family. In a later analysis, approximately 640 highly shared, low-generation-probability nucleotide sequences were removed to address suspected cross-contamination and a sequencing artifact. For each public chain, a later analysis derived a clonal expansion index from normalized ranks of inferred template counts within each repertoire. Generation probabilities in a later analysis came from a VDJ recombination model fitted to out-of-frame rearrangements, and those results were checked against IGoR. A later analysis scored TCR-TCR, TCR-HLA and TCR-CMV co-occurrence with hypergeometric tests, applying a repertoire-size bias correction to TCR pairs. False discovery rates were estimated in a later analysis by permuting HLA or CMV assignments 20 times. A later analysis grouped co-occurring TCRs with DBSCAN, adding TCRdist sequence similarity when clustering within HLA-allele-positive subsets. For co-occurrence clustering, repertoires with fewer than 30,000 or more than 120,000 public chains were excluded, along with 4 to 6 repertoires with anomalous nucleotide sharing. Held by TCRdb, this immuneACCESS table contains in-frame sequences only and omits some clones. Under half of the omission traces to an unresolved V gene where checked; the cause of the rest is unknown. V, J and clone size are taken as reported in that table, and D and trimming were inferred from the DNA itself. The sample table holds about 120,000 clones, of which around 80% were seen once. Together, the top ten hold under 0.3% of the sample.

Material: PBMCs. The TCR was taken from a man aged 45-65 years in good health and CMV-seronegative. The receptor chain draws on TRBV7-9 and TRBJ2-7; the D gene cannot be resolved reliably. The CDR3 region has the sequence CASSLSGYEQYF. The DNA sequence reads TGTGCCAGCAGCTTATCGGGCTACGAGCAGTACTTC.